This TCR beta chain was recovered during a study of shared clonotypes between healthy human individuals. As for the study in general: Donors, aged 18 to 49, were a couple of women and a few men.

The V gene end was trimmed by 3 bases and the J gene end by 2 bases; junction bases not matched to a gene: 10. Per the germline V gene, CDR1 is SGHRS and CDR2 is YFSETQ. The CDR3 totals 16 residues. Sequencing used immunoSEQ multiplex PCR; TCRdb keeps in-frame clones, though not all of them. Of roughly 2.4 million clones in the sample, roughly 95% were seen once. The chain has TRBV5-1 and TRBJ2-5; 7 positions match TRBD2. The sample consisted of naive CD4+ T cells sorted from blood. Documented subset: CD45RA+ positively selected. This receptor was obtained from a man aged 18 to 30 in good health. The CDR3 sequence: CASSYREANTQETQYF. CDR3 coding DNA: TGCGCCAGCAGCTACCGGGAGGCTAACACACAAGAGACCCAGTACTTC.